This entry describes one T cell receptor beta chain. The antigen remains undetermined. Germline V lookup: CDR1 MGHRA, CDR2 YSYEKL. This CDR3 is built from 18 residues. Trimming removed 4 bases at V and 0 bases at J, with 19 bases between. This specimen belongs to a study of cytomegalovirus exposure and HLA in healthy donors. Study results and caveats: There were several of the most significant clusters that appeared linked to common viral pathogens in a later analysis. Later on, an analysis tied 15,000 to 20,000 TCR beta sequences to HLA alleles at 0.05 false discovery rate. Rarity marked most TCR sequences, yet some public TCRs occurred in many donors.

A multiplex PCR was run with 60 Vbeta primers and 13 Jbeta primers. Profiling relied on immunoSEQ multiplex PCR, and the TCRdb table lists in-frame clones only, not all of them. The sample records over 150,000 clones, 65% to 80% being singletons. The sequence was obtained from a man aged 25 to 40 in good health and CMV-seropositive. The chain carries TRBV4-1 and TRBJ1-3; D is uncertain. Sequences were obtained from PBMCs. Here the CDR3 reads CASSPYSTGRVSGNTIYF. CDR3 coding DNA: TGCGCCAGCAGCCCCTACTCCACTGGGCGGGTCTCTGGAAACACCATATATTTT.